This is a list of T cell receptor beta chains from one sample in a study of cytomegalovirus exposure and HLA in healthy donors. The table came from immunoSEQ multiplex PCR; TCRdb's copy has only in-frame clones and leaves some out. Here the sample spans about 43,000 clones, 64% being singletons. Sequencing was done on a sample of PBMCs. Receptor source: a human donor in good health. CDR3s include the opening cysteine and the closing phenylalanine or tryptophan. The D gene is left open where the match is weak. Not all rows give a size; the values are once, few, many and, for expanded clones, a class.

J gene: TRBJ1-6
V gene: TRBV19
clone size: few
D gene: TRBD1
CDR3 protein: CASGTGFNSPLHF
CDR3 DNA: TGTGCCAGCGGGACAGGCTTTAATTCACCCCTCCACTTT

J gene: TRBJ2-5
V gene: TRBV7-2
clone size: -
D gene: TRBD1
CDR3 protein: CASSLDGQGETQYF
CDR3 DNA: TGTGCCAGCAGCTTGGACGGACAGGGGGAGACCCAGTACTTC

J gene: TRBJ2-7
V gene: TRBV18
clone size: -
D gene: TRBD2
CDR3 protein: CASSPGLAPNEQYF
CDR3 DNA: TGTGCCAGCTCCCCCGGACTAGCGCCCAACGAGCAGTACTTC

J gene: TRBJ1-4
V gene: TRBV28
clone size: few
D gene: -
CDR3 protein: CASCPGGRGEKLFF
CDR3 DNA: TGTGCCAGTTGCCCGGGAGGGAGGGGAGAAAAACTGTTTTTT

J gene: TRBJ2-7
V gene: TRBV13
clone size: -
D gene: TRBD1
CDR3 protein: CASSLTGWGYEQYF
CDR3 DNA: TGTGCCAGCAGCTTGACAGGGTGGGGGTACGAGCAGTACTTC

J gene: TRBJ2-7
V gene: TRBV5-1
clone size: once
D gene: -
CDR3 protein: CASSLLGGTYEQYF
CDR3 DNA: TGCGCCAGCAGCTTGTTGGGCGGGACCTACGAGCAGTACTTC

J gene: TRBJ1-4
V gene: TRBV6-6
clone size: few
D gene: TRBD1
CDR3 protein: CASSYPGTAEKLFF
CDR3 DNA: TGTGCCAGCAGTTACCCAGGGACAGCTGAAAAACTGTTTTTT

J gene: TRBJ1-6
V gene: TRBV6-5
clone size: few
D gene: -
CDR3 protein: CASSYSRYNSPLHF
CDR3 DNA: TGTGCCAGCAGTTATAGCCGCTATAATTCACCCCTCCACTTT

J gene: TRBJ1-2
V gene: TRBV10-3
clone size: -
D gene: TRBD1
CDR3 protein: CATLPGTGEYYGYTF
CDR3 DNA: TGTGCCACCCTTCCCGGGACAGGAGAATACTATGGCTACACCTTC

J gene: TRBJ2-1
V gene: TRBV5-1
clone size: few
D gene: TRBD1
CDR3 protein: CASSGGTGYSYNEQFF
CDR3 DNA: TGCGCCAGCAGCGGGGGGACAGGGTACTCCTACAATGAGCAGTTCTTC